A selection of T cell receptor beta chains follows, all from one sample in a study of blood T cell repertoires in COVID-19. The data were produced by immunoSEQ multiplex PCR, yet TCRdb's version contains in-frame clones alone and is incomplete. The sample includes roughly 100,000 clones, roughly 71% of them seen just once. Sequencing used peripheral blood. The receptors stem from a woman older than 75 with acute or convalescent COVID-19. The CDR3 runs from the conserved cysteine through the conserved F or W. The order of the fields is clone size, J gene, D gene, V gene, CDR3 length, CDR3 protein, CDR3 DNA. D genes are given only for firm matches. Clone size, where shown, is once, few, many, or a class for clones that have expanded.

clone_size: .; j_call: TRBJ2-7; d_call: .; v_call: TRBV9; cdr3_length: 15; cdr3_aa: CASSVDQFGTLKQYF; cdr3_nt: TGTGCCAGCAGCGTAGATCAATTCGGGACTTTGAAGCAGTACTTC
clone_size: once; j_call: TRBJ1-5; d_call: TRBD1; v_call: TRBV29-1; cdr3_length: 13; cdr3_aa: CSVSQGERQPQHF; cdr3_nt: TGCAGCGTTTCCCAGGGGGAGCGGCAGCCCCAGCATTTT
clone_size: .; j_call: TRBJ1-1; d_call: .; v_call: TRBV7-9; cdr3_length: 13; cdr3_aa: CASTSGGNTEAFF; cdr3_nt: TGTGCCAGCACCTCGGGGGGGAACACTGAAGCTTTCTTT
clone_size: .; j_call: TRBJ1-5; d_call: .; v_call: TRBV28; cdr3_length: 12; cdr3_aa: CASSFPPGAQHF; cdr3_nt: TGTGCCAGCAGTTTCCCCCCAGGGGCCCAGCATTTT
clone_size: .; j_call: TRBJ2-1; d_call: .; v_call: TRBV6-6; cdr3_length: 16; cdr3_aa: CASSYFRAGTYNEQFF; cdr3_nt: TGTGCCAGCAGTTACTTCAGGGCAGGGACCTACAATGAGCAGTTCTTC
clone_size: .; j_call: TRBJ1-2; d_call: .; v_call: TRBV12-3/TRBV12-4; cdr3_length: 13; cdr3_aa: CASSLMQGNGYTF; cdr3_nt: TGTGCCAGCAGTTTAATGCAGGGGAATGGCTACACCTTC
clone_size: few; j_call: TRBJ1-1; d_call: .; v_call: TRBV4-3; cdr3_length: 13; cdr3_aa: CASGREVGTEAFF; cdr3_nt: TGCGCCAGCGGGAGGGAAGTAGGAACTGAAGCTTTCTTT
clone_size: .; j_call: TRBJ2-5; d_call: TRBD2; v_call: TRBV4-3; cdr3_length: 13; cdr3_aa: CASSQGTSGGPYF; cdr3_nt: TGCGCCAGCAGCCAAGGAACTAGCGGGGGCCCCTACTTC
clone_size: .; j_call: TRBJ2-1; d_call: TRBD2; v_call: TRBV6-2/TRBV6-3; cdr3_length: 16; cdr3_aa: CASSYAIAGIHNEQFF; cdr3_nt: TGTGCCAGCAGTTACGCAATAGCGGGAATCCACAATGAGCAGTTCTTC
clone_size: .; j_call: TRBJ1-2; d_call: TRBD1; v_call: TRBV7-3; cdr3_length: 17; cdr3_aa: CASSSFGTEGKSYGYTF; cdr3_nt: TGTGCCAGCAGCTCTTTCGGGACAGAGGGGAAGAGCTATGGCTACACCTTC
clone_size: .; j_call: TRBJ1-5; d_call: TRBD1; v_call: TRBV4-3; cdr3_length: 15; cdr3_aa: CASSQDPGGRQPQHF; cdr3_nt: TGCGCCAGCAGCCAAGACCCAGGGGGCAGGCAGCCCCAGCATTTT
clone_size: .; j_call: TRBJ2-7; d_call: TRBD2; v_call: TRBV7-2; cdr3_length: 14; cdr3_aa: CASSQAGVGYEQYF; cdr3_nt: TGTGCCAGCAGCCAAGCGGGAGTTGGCTACGAGCAGTACTTC
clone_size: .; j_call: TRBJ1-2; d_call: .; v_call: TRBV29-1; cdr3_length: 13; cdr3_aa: CSGGQQANYGYTF; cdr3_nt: TGCAGCGGGGGCCAACAGGCTAACTATGGCTACACCTTC
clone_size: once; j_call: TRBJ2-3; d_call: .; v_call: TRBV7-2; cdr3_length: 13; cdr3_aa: CASSSRSRDTQYF; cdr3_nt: TGTGCCAGCAGCTCTAGGAGCAGAGATACGCAGTATTTT
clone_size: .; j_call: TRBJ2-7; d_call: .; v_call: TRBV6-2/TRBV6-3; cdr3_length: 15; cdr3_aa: CASSYRGLISYEQYF; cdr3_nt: TGTGCCAGCAGTTACAGGGGCCTTATCTCCTACGAGCAGTACTTC
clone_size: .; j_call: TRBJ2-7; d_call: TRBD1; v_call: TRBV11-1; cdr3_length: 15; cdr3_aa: CASSLGTGGTYEQYF; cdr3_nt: TGTGCCAGCAGTTTAGGGACAGGGGGGACCTACGAGCAGTACTTC
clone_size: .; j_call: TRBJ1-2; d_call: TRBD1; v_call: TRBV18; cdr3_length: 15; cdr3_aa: CASSLGQGTLASVLF; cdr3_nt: TGTGCCAGCTCACTCGGACAGGGGACTTTGGCGAGCGTTCTCTTC
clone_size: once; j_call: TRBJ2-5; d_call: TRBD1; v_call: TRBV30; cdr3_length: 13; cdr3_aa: CAWRVQGLETQYF; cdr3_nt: TGTGCCTGGAGAGTACAGGGGTTGGAGACCCAGTACTTC
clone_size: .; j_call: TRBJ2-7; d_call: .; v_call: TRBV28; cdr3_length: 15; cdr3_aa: CASSLQGIGSYEQYF; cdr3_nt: TGTGCCAGCAGTCTCCAGGGGATCGGCTCCTACGAGCAGTACTTC
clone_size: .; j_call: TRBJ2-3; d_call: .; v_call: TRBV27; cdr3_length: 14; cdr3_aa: CASSNPSMVGQQYF; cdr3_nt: TGTGCCAGCAGTAATCCCTCTATGGTAGGACAGCAGTATTTT
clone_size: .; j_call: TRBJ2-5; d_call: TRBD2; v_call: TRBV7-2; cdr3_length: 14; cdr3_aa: CASGTSGNVETQYF; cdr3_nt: TGTGCCAGCGGGACTAGCGGGAATGTCGAGACCCAGTACTTC
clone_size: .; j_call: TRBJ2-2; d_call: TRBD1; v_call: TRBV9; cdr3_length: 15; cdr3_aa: CASSDPTGTAGELFF; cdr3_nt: TGTGCCAGCAGCGACCCGACAGGGACGGCGGGGGAGCTGTTTTTT
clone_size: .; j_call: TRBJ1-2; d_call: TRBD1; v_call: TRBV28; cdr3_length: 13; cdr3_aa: CASRATGAYGYTF; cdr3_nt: TGTGCCAGCAGAGCAACAGGGGCCTATGGCTACACCTTC
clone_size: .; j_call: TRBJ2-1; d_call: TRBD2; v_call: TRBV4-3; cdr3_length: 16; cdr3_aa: CASSQVGTSGYNEQFF; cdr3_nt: TGCGCCAGCAGCCAAGTGGGGACTAGCGGATACAATGAGCAGTTCTTC
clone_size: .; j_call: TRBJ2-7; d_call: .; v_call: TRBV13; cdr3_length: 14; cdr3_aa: CASSLDTYSYEQYF; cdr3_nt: TGTGCCAGCAGCTTGGACACGTACTCCTACGAGCAGTACTTC
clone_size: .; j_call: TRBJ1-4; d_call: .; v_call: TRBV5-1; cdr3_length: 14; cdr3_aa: CASSFGQGGEKLFF; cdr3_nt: TGCGCCAGCAGCTTCGGGCAGGGCGGTGAAAAACTGTTTTTT
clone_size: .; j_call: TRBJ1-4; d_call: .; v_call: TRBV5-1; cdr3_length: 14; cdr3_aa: CASSLGETNEKLFF; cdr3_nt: TGCGCCAGCAGCTTGGGGGAGACTAATGAAAAACTGTTTTTT
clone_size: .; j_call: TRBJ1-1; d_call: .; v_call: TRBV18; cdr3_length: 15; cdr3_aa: CASSPEGWVNTEAFF; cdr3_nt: TGTGCCAGCTCACCGGAGGGTTGGGTGAACACTGAAGCTTTCTTT
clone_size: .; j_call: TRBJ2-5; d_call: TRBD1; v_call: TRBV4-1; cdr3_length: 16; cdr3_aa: CASSQGSSGGQETQYF; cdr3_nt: TGCGCCAGCAGCCAAGGGAGTTCAGGGGGTCAAGAGACCCAGTACTTC
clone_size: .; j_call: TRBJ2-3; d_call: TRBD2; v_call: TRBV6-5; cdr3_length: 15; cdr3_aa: CASRSTSGSTDTQYF; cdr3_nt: TGTGCCAGCAGGTCGACTAGCGGAAGCACAGATACGCAGTATTTT
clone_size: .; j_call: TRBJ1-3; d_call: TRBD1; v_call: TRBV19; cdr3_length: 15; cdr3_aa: CASGLSGTGRNTIYF; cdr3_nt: TGTGCCAGTGGATTGAGCGGGACAGGGCGAAACACCATATATTTT
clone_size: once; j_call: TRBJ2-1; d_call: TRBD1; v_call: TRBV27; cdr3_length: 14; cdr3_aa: CASSLGTGDNEQFF; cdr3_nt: TGTGCCAGCAGTTTGGGGACAGGAGACAATGAGCAGTTCTTC
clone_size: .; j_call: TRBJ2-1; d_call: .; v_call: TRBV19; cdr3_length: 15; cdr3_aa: CASRESPLLYNEQFF; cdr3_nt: TGTGCCAGTAGAGAGAGCCCGCTACTCTACAATGAGCAGTTCTTC
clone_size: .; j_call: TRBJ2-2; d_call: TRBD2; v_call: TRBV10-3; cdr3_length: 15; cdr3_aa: CAISGAGGRTGELFF; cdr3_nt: TGTGCCATCAGTGGAGCGGGAGGGCGCACCGGGGAGCTGTTTTTT
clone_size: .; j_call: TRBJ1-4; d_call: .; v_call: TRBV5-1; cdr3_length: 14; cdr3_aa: CASSLRGGEVKLFF; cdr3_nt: TGCGCCAGCAGCCTAAGGGGGGGCGAAGTGAAACTGTTTTTT
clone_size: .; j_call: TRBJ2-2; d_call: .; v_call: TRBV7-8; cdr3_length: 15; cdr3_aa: CASSLAGGRTGELFF; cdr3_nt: TGTGCCAGCAGCTTAGCGGGAGGACGAACCGGGGAGCTGTTTTTT
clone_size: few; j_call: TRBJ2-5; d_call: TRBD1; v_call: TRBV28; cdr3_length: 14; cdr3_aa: CASRGTGGGETQYF; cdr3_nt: TGTGCCAGCAGAGGCACAGGGGGCGGTGAGACCCAGTACTTC
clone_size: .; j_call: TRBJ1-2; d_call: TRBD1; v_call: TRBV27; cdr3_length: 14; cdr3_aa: CASSNLRTGYGYTF; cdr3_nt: TGTGCCAGCAGTAACCTTAGGACAGGGTATGGCTACACCTTC
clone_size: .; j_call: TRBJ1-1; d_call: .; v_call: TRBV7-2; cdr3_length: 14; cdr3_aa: CASSLGGRNTEAFF; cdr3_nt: TGTGCCAGCAGCTTAGGAGGGCGGAACACTGAAGCTTTCTTT
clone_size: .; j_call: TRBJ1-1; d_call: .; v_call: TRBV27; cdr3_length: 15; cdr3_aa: CASTSVWGRNTEAFF; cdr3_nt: TGTGCCAGCACCTCCGTGTGGGGCAGAAACACTGAAGCTTTCTTT
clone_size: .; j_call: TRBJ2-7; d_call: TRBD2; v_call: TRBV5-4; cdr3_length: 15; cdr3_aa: CASSLEIAGPYEQYF; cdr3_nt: TGTGCCAGCAGCTTGGAAATAGCGGGACCCTACGAGCAGTACTTC
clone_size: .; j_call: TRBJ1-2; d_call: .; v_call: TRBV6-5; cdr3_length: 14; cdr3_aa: CASSSRQRSYGYTF; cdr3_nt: TGTGCCAGCAGTTCGCGGCAGCGGTCTTATGGCTACACCTTC
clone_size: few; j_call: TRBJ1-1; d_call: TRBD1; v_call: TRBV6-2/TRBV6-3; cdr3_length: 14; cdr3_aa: CASSLTGRFTEAFF; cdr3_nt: TGTGCCAGCAGTTTGACAGGGAGGTTCACTGAAGCTTTCTTT